This is a list of T cell receptor beta chains from one sample in a study of blood T cell repertoires in COVID-19. Assay used: immunoSEQ multiplex PCR; TCRdb lists only in-frame clones, some missing. Of approximately 240,000 clones listed, around four fifths are singletons. Sequencing was carried out using peripheral blood. Receptors originate from a woman aged 60-75 years who had recovered from COVID-19. The CDR3 runs from the conserved cysteine through the conserved F or W. D genes are given only for firm matches. The size of a clone is reported for some rows only, either as once, few or many, or as a class for expanded clones.

d_call j_call clone_size v_call cdr3_aa cdr3_nt
TRBD2 TRBJ2-1 NA TRBV11-3 CASSLGGPLAGGPNEQFF TGTGCCAGCAGCTTAGGGGGCCCGCTAGCGGGGGGGCCCAATGAGCAGTTCTTC
NA TRBJ2-5 NA TRBV19 CASSIRLAETQYF TGTGCCAGTAGTATCCGGCTAGCTGAGACCCAGTACTTC
TRBD1 TRBJ2-7 few TRBV27 CASSFGTGVGEQYF TGTGCCAGCAGTTTCGGGACAGGGGTCGGCGAGCAGTACTTC
NA TRBJ1-5 NA TRBV9 CASSADSANQPQHF TGTGCCAGCAGCGCCGACAGTGCTAATCAGCCCCAGCATTTT
NA TRBJ1-5 NA TRBV6-5 CASTEGGAHQPQHF TGTGCCAGCACCGAGGGGGGGGCTCATCAGCCCCAGCATTTT
NA TRBJ1-1 few TRBV7-9 CAGVKSVTITEAFF TGTGCCGGCGTGAAGAGCGTCACCATAACTGAAGCTTTCTTT
TRBD1 TRBJ1-6 many TRBV7-3 CASSATGVDSPLHF TGTGCCAGCAGCGCGACAGGGGTGGATTCACCCCTCCACTTT
TRBD1 TRBJ2-7 NA TRBV25-1 CASSDFGTAREQYF TGTGCCAGCAGTGATTTTGGGACAGCTAGGGAGCAGTACTTC
TRBD2 TRBJ2-3 many TRBV4-1 CASRQGLAGGNTQYF TGCGCCAGCAGACAAGGACTAGCGGGGGGGAATACGCAGTATTTT
TRBD1 TRBJ1-1 NA TRBV20-1 CSADTGTGAFF TGCAGTGCTGACACCGGGACAGGGGCTTTCTTT
NA TRBJ2-5 NA TRBV5-4 CASSLDSISGTQYF TGTGCCAGCAGCTTGGACTCCATAAGTGGGACCCAGTACTTC
NA TRBJ1-2 NA TRBV6-2/TRBV6-3 CASSLSRVGDRGYTF TGTGCCAGCAGTTTAAGTCGAGTCGGGGATCGTGGCTACACCTTC
TRBD2 TRBJ2-3 NA TRBV19 CASSIDGSGGHDTQYF TGTGCCAGTAGTATAGATGGGTCGGGGGGGCACGATACGCAGTATTTT
TRBD1 TRBJ1-1 NA TRBV7-2 CASRRGQGKEAFF TGTGCCAGCAGACGCGGACAGGGAAAGGAAGCTTTCTTT
NA TRBJ2-5 NA TRBV3-1/TRBV3-2 CASSQEIRRKETQYF TGTGCCAGCAGCCAAGAAATACGTAGAAAAGAGACCCAGTACTTC
TRBD2 TRBJ2-3 NA TRBV7-3 CASSSSGGGADTQYF TGTGCCAGCAGCTCCTCAGGCGGGGGGGCAGATACGCAGTATTTT
NA TRBJ1-5 NA TRBV6-5 CASSAVRGGQPQHF TGTGCCAGCAGCGCCGTCAGGGGAGGGCAGCCCCAGCATTTT
TRBD1 TRBJ2-2 few TRBV18 CASSPSGTGGTGELFF TGTGCCAGCTCACCTTCCGGGACAGGGGGTACCGGGGAGCTGTTTTTT
TRBD1 TRBJ1-2 NA TRBV3-1/TRBV3-2 CASSLGQVPNYGYTF TGTGCCAGCAGCCTCGGACAGGTTCCTAACTATGGCTACACCTTC
NA TRBJ2-1 NA TRBV5-1 CASSSQGFRSYNEQFF TGCGCCAGCAGCTCTCAGGGGTTTCGCTCCTACAATGAGCAGTTCTTC
TRBD1 TRBJ1-2 NA TRBV6-2/TRBV6-3 CASRPHLDRAYGYTF TGTGCCAGCAGGCCTCACTTGGACAGGGCCTATGGCTACACCTTC
NA TRBJ2-2 NA TRBV12-5 CASGPRDTGELFF TGTGCTAGTGGTCCCCGAGACACCGGGGAGCTGTTTTTT
TRBD2 TRBJ2-3 NA TRBV2 CASSLAGLAGPDTQYF TGTGCCAGCAGTCTGGCGGGACTAGCTGGGCCAGATACGCAGTATTTT